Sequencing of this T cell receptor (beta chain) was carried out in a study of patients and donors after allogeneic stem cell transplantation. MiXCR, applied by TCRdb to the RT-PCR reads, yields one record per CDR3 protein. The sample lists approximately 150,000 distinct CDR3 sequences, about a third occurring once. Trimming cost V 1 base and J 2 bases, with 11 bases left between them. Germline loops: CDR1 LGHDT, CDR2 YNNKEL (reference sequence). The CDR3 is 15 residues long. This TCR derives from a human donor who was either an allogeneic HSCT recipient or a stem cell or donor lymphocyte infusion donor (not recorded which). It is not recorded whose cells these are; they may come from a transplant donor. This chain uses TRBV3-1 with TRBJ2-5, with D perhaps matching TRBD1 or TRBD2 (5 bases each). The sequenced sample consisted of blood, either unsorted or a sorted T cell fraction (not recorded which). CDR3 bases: TGTGCCAGCAGCCAAGGGTGGGGGATTCAAGAGACCCAGTACTTC. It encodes CASSQGWGIQETQYF.